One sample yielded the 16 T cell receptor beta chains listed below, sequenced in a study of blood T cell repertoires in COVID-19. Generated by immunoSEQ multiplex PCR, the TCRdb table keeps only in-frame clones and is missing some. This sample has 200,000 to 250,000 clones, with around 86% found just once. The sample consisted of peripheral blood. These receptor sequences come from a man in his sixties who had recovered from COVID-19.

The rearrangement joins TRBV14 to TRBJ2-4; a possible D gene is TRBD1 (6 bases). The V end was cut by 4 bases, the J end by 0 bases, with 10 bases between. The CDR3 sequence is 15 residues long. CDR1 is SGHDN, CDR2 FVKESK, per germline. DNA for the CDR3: TGTGCCAGCAGCCCGGGACACCAAGCCAAAAACATTCAGTACTTC. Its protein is CASSPGHQAKNIQYF.

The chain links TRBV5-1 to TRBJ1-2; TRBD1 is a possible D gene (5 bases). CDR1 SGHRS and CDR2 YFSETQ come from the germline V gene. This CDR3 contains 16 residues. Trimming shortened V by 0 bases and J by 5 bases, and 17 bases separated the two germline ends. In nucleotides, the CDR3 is TGCGCCAGCAGCTTGGATATGGGGCAACCCCTGTATGGCTACACCTTC. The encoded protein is CASSLDMGQPLYGYTF. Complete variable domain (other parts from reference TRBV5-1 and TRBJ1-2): KAGVTQTPRYLIKTRGQQVTLSCSPISGHRSVSWYQQTPGQGLQFLFEYFSETQRNKGNFPGRFSGRQFSNSRSEMNVSTLELGDSALYLCASSLDMGQPLYGYTFGSGTRLTVV.

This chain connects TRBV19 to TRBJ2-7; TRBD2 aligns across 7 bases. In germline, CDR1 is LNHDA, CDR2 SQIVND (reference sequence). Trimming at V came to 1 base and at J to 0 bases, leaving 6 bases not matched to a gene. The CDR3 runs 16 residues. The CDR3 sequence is CASSIAASGNSYEQYF. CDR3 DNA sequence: TGTGCCAGTAGTATAGCTGCTAGCGGTAACTCCTACGAGCAGTACTTC.

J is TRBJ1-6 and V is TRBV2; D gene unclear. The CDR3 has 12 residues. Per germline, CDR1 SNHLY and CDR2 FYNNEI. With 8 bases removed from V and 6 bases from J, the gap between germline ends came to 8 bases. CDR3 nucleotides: TGTGCCAGCCGGGATGCTAATTCACCCCTCCACTTT. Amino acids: CASRDANSPLHF.

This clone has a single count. The CDR3 sequence is CASSTALGGGGNNEQFF. The CDR3 region has the DNA TGTGCCAGCAGCACGGCCCTCGGGGGCGGGGGTAACAATGAGCAGTTCTTC. This chain connects TRBV7-9 to TRBJ2-1; D is perhaps TRBD2 (7 bases). V lost 5 bases to trimming and J lost 5 bases, with 22 bases between them. Germline CDR1 reads SEHNR; CDR2 reads FQNEAQ (reference sequence). The CDR3 is 17 residues long. Looking up the rest from reference TRBV7-9 and TRBJ2-1 gives the full variable domain: DTGVSQNPRHKITKRGQNVTFRCDPISEHNRLYWYRQTLGQGPEFLTYFQNEAQLEKSRLLSDRFSAERPKGSFSTLEIQRTEQGDSAMYLCASSTALGGGGNNEQFFGPGTRLTVL.

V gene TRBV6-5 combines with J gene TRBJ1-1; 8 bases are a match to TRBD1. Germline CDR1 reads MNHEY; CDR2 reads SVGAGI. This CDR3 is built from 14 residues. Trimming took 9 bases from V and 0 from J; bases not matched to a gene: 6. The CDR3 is CASRQGTLNTEAFF. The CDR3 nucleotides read TGTGCCAGTCGACAGGGGACCTTGAACACTGAAGCTTTCTTT.

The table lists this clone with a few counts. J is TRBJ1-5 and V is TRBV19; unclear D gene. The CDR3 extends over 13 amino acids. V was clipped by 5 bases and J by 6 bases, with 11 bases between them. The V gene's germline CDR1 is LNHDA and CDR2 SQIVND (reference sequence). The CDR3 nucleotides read TGTGCCAGTAGTCCCTCGAGTCTTCAGCCCCAGCATTTT. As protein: CASSPSSLQPQHF.

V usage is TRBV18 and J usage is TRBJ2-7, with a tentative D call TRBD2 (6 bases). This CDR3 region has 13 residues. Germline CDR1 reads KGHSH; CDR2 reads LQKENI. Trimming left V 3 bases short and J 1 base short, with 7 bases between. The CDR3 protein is CASSPGTSYEQYF. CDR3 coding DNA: TGTGCCAGCTCACCCGGGACTTCCTACGAGCAGTACTTC.

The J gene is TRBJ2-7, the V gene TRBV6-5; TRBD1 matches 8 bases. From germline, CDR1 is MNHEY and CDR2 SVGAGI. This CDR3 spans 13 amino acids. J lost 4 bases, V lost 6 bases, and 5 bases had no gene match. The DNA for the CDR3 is TGTGCCAGCAGGGACAGGGCGGGATACGAGCAGTACTTC. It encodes CASRDRAGYEQYF.

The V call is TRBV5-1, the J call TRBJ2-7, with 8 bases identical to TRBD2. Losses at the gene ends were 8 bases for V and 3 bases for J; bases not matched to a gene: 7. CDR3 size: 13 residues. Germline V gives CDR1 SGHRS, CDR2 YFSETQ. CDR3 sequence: CASKGGGNYEQYF. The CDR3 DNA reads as TGCGCCAGTAAGGGCGGGGGGAACTACGAGCAGTACTTC.

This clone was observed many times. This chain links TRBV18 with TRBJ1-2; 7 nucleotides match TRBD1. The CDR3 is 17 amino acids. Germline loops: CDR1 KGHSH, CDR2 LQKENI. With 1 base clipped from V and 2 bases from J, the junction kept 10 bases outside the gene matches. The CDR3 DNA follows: TGTGCCAGCTCACCACAACAGACCAGACAGGGAAACTATGGCTACACCTTC. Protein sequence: CASSPQQTRQGNYGYTF.

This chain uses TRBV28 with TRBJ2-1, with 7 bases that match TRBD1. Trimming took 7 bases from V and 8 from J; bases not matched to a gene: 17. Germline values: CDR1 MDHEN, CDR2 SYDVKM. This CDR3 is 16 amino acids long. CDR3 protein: CASTPPGYRGRHEQFF. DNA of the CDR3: TGTGCCAGCACCCCCCCCGGGTACAGGGGACGGCATGAGCAGTTCTTC.

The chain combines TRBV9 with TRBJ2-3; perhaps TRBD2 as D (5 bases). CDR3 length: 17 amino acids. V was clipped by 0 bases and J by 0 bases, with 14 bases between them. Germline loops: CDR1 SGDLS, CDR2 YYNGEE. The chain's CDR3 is CASSVEGLADSTDTQYF. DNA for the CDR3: TGTGCCAGCAGCGTAGAGGGCCTAGCAGATAGCACAGATACGCAGTATTTT.

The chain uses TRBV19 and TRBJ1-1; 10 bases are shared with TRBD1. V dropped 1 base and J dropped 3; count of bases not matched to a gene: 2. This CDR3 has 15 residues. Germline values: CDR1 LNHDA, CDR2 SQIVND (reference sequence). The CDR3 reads CASSIGTGGYTEAFF. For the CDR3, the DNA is TGTGCCAGTAGTATAGGGACAGGGGGTTACACTGAAGCTTTCTTT.

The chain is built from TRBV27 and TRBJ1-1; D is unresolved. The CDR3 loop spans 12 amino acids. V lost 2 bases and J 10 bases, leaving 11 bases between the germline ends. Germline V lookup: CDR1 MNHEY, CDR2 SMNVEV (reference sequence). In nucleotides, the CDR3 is TGTGCCAGCAGTTTACCGGGGAGGAGAGCTTTCTTT. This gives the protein CASSLPGRRAFF.

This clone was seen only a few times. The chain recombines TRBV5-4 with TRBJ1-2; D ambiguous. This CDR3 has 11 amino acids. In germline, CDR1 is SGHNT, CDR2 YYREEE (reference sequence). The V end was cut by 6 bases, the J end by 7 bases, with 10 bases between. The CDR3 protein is CASTDGGGYTF. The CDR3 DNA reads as TGTGCCAGCACTGATGGAGGTGGCTACACCTTC. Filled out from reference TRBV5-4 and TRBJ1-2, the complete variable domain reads ETGVTQSPTHLIKTRGQQVTLRCSSQSGHNTVSWYQQALGQGPQFIFQYYREEENGRGNFPPRFSGLQFPNYSSELNVNALELDDSALYLCASTDGGGYTFGSGTRLTVV.